A selection of T cell receptor beta chains follows, all from one sample in a study of blood T cell repertoires in COVID-19. The data were produced by immunoSEQ multiplex PCR, yet TCRdb's version contains in-frame clones alone and is incomplete. The sample has roughly 55,000 clones, 60% to 85% seen once; the top ten hold more than 2.5%. The sequenced material came from peripheral blood. All receptors come from a man in his sixties with acute or convalescent COVID-19. The CDR3 runs from the conserved cysteine through the conserved F or W. A D gene is named only where the DNA matches it firmly. The size of a clone is reported for some rows only, either as once, few or many, or as a class for expanded clones.

TRBV19	14	TRBJ2-1	TRBD1	-	TGTGCCAGTAGTACAAGACAGGGGACCGATGAGCAGTTCTTC	CASSTRQGTDEQFF
TRBV19	15	TRBJ1-5	-	-	TGTGCCAGTAGTAGTTGGGGGCAGGGCAATCAGCCCCAGCATTTT	CASSSWGQGNQPQHF
TRBV2	14	TRBJ1-2	-	-	TGTGCCAGCATTGCAACAGGCTCTAACTATGGCTACACCTTC	CASIATGSNYGYTF
TRBV9	15	TRBJ2-1	TRBD2	-	TGTGCCAGCAGCCCCCGAGCGGGGGGATATGTTGAGCAGTTCTTC	CASSPRAGGYVEQFF
TRBV5-1	16	TRBJ1-1	-	-	TGCGCCAGCAGCCCAAGCTCCGGGACAAAAGGTGGCCAGGCTTTCTTT	CASSPSSGTKGGQAFF
TRBV7-2	15	TRBJ1-2	TRBD1	-	TGTGCCAGCAGCTCATTCGACGGACAGGGAGGTGGCTACACCTTC	CASSSFDGQGGGYTF
TRBV4-2	15	TRBJ1-6	TRBD1	-	TGTGCCAGCAGCCAAGAGGGGACAGATGCATCACCCCTCCACTTT	CASSQEGTDASPLHF
TRBV2	14	TRBJ2-3	-	-	TGTGCCAGCAGTGAAGGGCTGAGCACAGATACGCAGTATTTT	CASSEGLSTDTQYF
TRBV19	18	TRBJ2-7	-	-	TGTGCCAGTAGTATTCGGTCACTTTCCGATTTTGAATCCTACGAGCAGTACTTC	CASSIRSLSDFESYEQYF
TRBV13	15	TRBJ1-2	-	once	TGTGCCAGCGGGGTGCAGGGAGGTGTAAGCTATGGCTACACCTTC	CASGVQGGVSYGYTF
TRBV5-1	16	TRBJ1-2	-	few	TGCGCCAGCAGCTTGCGTGCTTGGGCCCGGTTCTATGGCTACACCTTC	CASSLRAWARFYGYTF
TRBV11-3	12	TRBJ1-1	-	few	TGTGCCAGCAGTTACAGGAACACTGAAGCTTTCTTT	CASSYRNTEAFF
TRBV11-2	14	TRBJ1-2	-	-	TGTGCCAGCAGCCCAGAGTTCTGGGGAGACGGCTACACCTTC	CASSPEFWGDGYTF
TRBV11-2	19	TRBJ2-2	-	few	TGTGCCAGCAGCTTTAACCCCCGACGTCAGGGAACGGGCACCGGGGAGCTGTTTTTT	CASSFNPRRQGTGTGELFF
TRBV5-4	16	TRBJ1-5	-	few	TGTGCCAGCAGCTTGGGGGCCCCCGACAGCAATCAGCCCCAGCATTTT	CASSLGAPDSNQPQHF
TRBV6-5	14	TRBJ2-7	TRBD1	-	TGTGCCAGCTCCCCAGGACAGGGTCTGAGCGAGCAGTACTTC	CASSPGQGLSEQYF
TRBV19	15	TRBJ1-5	-	once	TGTGCCAGTGGAGCCTTTGGACAGCCGAATCAGCCCCAGCATTTT	CASGAFGQPNQPQHF
TRBV5-1	16	TRBJ2-1	TRBD1	-	TGCGCCAGCAGCGAACAGGGGCCAAGCTCCTACAATGAGCAGTTCTTC	CASSEQGPSSYNEQFF
TRBV9	16	TRBJ1-1	TRBD1	-	TGTGCCAGCAGCGTAGCTCCCGGACAGGGGAACACTGAAGCTTTCTTT	CASSVAPGQGNTEAFF
TRBV19	15	TRBJ2-3	-	-	TGTGCCAGTAGTATGTGGGGGGGGCCTCAAGATACGCAGTATTTT	CASSMWGGPQDTQYF